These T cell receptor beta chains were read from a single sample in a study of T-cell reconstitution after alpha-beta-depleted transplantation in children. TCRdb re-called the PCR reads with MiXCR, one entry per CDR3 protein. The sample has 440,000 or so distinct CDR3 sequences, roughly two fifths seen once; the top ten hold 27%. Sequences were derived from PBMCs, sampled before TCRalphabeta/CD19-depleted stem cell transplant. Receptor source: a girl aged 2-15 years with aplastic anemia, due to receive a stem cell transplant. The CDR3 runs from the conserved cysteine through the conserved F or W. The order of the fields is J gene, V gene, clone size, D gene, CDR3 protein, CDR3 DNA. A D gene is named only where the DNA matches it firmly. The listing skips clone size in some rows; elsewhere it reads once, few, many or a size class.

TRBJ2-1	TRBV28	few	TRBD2	CASSRTSGRAYEQFF	TGTGCCAGCAGTCGGACTAGCGGGAGGGCCTATGAGCAGTTCTTC
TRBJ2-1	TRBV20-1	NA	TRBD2	CSARDPGRREATYNEQFF	TGCAGTGCTAGAGATCCCGGGCGACGGGAGGCTACCTACAATGAGCAGTTCTTC
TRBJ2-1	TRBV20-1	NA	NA	CSARDAQRSNEQFF	TGCAGTGCTAGAGATGCTCAAAGGAGCAATGAGCAGTTCTTC
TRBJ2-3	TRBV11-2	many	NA	CASSFRGVGTDTQYF	TGTGCCAGCAGCTTTAGGGGGGTTGGCACAGATACGCAGTATTTT
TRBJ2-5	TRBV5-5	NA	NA	CASSLRDRQETQYF	TGTGCCAGCAGCCTCAGGGACCGTCAAGAGACCCAGTACTTC
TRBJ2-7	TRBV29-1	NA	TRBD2	CSVSTSTYEQYF	TGCAGCGTATCGACTAGCACCTACGAGCAGTACTTC
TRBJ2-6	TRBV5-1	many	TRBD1	CATSRGPNSGANVLTF	TGCGCCACCTCGAGGGGGCCAAACTCTGGGGCCAACGTCCTGACTTTC
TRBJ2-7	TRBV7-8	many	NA	CASSLRAASYEQYF	TGTGCCAGCAGCTTAAGGGCCGCTTCCTACGAGCAGTACTTC
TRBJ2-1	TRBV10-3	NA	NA	CAIRGRLLGDEQFF	TGTGCCATCAGAGGTCGCCTCCTCGGGGATGAGCAGTTCTTC
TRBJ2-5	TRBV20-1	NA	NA	CSASAEWDIQETQYF	TGCAGTGCTAGCGCCGAATGGGATATCCAAGAGACCCAGTACTTC
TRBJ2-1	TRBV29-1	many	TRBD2	CSVGLRLADSYNEQFF	TGCAGCGTTGGTCTCCGACTAGCGGACTCCTACAATGAGCAGTTCTTC
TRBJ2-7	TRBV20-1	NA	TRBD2	CSARPLAANSYEQYF	TGCAGTGCTAGACCCCTAGCGGCCAATTCCTACGAGCAGTACTTC
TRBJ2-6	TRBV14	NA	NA	CASSRDRISGANVLTF	TGTGCCAGCAGCCGTGATAGGATCTCTGGGGCCAACGTCCTGACTTTC
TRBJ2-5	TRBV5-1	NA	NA	CASSLSPVKETQYF	TGCGCCAGCAGCTTGTCTCCAGTTAAAGAGACCCAGTACTTC
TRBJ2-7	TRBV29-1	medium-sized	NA	CSVASGAYEQYF	TGCAGCGTTGCTTCGGGAGCCTACGAGCAGTACTTC
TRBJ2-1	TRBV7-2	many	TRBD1	CASSLGGRQGNEQFF	TGTGCCAGCAGCTTAGGGGGGAGACAGGGCAATGAGCAGTTCTTC
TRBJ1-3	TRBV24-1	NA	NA	CATSEDSGNTIYF	TGTGCCACCAGTGAGGACTCTGGAAACACCATATATTTT
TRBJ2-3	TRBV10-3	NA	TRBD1	CAISVGTENTDTQYF	TGTGCCATCAGTGTTGGGACAGAGAACACAGATACGCAGTATTTT
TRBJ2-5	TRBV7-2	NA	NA	CASSFDHQETQYF	TGTGCCAGCAGCTTCGACCACCAAGAGACCCAGTACTTC
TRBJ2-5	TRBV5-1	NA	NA	CASIGENQETQYF	TGCGCCAGCATAGGGGAAAACCAAGAGACCCAGTACTTC
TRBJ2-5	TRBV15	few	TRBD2	CATSSFPGLGFAGYETQYF	TGTGCCACCAGCAGTTTTCCGGGACTAGGCTTTGCAGGCTACGAGACCCAGTACTTC
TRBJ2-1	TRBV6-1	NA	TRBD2	CASRGGTSGTQEQFF	TGTGCCAGCAGGGGGGGGACTAGCGGGACTCAGGAGCAGTTCTTC
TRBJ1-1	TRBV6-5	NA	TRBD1	CASSFAPRDRGNTEAFF	TGTGCCAGCAGTTTCGCGCCTCGGGACAGGGGGAACACTGAAGCTTTCTTT
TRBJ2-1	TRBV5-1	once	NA	CASGSLNEQFF	TGCGCCAGCGGGAGTCTCAATGAGCAGTTCTTC
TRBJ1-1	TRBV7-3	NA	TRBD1	CATSRQGPLRKMNTEAFF	TGTGCCACCTCTCGACAGGGGCCCTTGCGTAAGATGAACACTGAAGCTTTCTTT
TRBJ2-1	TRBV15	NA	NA	CATSTRDLYNEQFF	TGTGCCACCAGCACTCGGGATTTGTACAATGAGCAGTTCTTC
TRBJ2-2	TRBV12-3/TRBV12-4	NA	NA	CASRLGISNTGELFF	TGTGCCAGCAGGTTGGGCATTTCGAACACCGGGGAGCTGTTTTTT
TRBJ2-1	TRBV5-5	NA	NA	CASSWDGRNNEQFF	TGTGCCAGCAGCTGGGACGGGCGGAACAATGAGCAGTTCTTC
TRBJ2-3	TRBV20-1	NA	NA	CSARSSRATDTQYF	TGCAGTGCTAGGTCTAGCCGGGCCACAGATACGCAGTATTTT
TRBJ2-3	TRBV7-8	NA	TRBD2	CASSLNRLTSGRGTDTQYF	TGTGCCAGCAGCTTAAATCGTCTAACTAGCGGGAGGGGCACAGATACGCAGTATTTT
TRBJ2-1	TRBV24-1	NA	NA	CATSLAAHTYNEQFF	TGTGCCACCAGCTTAGCGGCACACACCTACAATGAGCAGTTCTTC
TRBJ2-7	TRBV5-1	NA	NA	CASSFAGEQYF	TGCGCCAGCAGCTTTGCGGGGGAGCAGTACTTC
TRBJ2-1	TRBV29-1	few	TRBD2	CSARLAGADNEQFF	TGCAGCGCCCGACTAGCGGGAGCTGATAATGAGCAGTTCTTC
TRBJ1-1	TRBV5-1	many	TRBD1	CASSRTGPFMNTEAFF	TGCGCCAGCAGCCGGACAGGGCCATTCATGAACACTGAAGCTTTCTTT
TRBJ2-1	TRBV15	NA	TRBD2	CATSPGLGGSEQFF	TGTGCCACCAGCCCGGGACTAGGGGGTAGTGAGCAGTTCTTC
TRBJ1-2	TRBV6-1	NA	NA	CASIPPGKGGSYTF	TGTGCCAGCATCCCACCGGGAAAGGGTGGGAGCTACACCTTC
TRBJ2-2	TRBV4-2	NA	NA	CASSPTPGAWTGGELFF	TGTGCCAGCAGCCCCACGCCGGGGGCGTGGACGGGCGGGGAGCTGTTTTTT
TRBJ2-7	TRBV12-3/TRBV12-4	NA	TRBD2	CASGLAGTYEQYF	TGTGCCAGCGGGCTAGCGGGGACTTATGAGCAGTACTTC
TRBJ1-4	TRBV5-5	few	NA	CASSDPNEKLFF	TGTGCCAGCAGCGACCCTAATGAAAAACTGTTTTTT
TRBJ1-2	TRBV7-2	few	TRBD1	CASSLRQGSGGYTF	TGTGCCAGCAGCCTACGACAGGGAAGTGGTGGCTACACCTTC
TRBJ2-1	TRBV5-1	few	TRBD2	CASSLRAGGPSYNEQFF	TGCGCCAGCAGCCTGCGCGCGGGGGGGCCCTCCTACAATGAGCAGTTCTTC
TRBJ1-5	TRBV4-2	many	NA	CASSQGSQPQHF	TGTGCCAGCAGCCAAGGAAGCCAGCCCCAGCATTTT
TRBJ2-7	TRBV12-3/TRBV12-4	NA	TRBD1	CASSQTTGVSYEQYF	TGTGCCAGCAGTCAAACGACAGGGGTGTCCTACGAGCAGTACTTC
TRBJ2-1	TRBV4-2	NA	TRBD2	CASSQEIGLAGATGSYNEQFF	TGTGCCAGCAGCCAAGAGATCGGACTAGCGGGAGCGACGGGATCCTACAATGAGCAGTTCTTC
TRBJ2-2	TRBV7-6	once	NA	CASSQTRWSGELFF	TGTGCCAGCAGCCAAACACGGTGGTCCGGGGAGCTGTTTTTT
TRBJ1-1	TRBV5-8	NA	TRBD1	CASSLLDRDRNTEAFF	TGTGCCAGCAGCTTGCTGGACAGGGATAGGAACACTGAAGCTTTCTTT
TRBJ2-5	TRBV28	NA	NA	CASSFDATRPQETQYF	TGTGCCAGCAGTTTCGACGCGACTCGGCCCCAAGAGACCCAGTACTTC
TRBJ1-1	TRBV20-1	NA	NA	CTPSTSLTEAFF	TGCACCCCCTCTACTTCTTTGACTGAAGCTTTCTTT
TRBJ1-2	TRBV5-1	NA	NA	CASSREQAGPYTF	TGCGCCAGCAGCCGTGAACAGGCGGGCCCCTACACCTTC
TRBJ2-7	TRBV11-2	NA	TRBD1	CASSSGTGEWWSYEQYF	TGTGCCAGCAGCTCCGGGACAGGGGAATGGTGGTCCTACGAGCAGTACTTC
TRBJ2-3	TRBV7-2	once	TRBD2	CASSGSGGGVTQYF	TGTGCCAGCAGCGGTAGCGGGGGGGGCGTTACGCAGTATTTT
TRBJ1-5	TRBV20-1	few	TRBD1	CSAEDRRNNQPQHF	TGCAGTGCCGAGGACAGGCGGAACAATCAGCCCCAGCATTTT
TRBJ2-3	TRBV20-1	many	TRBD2	CSARDRGRIDTQYF	TGCAGTGCTAGAGATCGCGGGAGGATAGATACGCAGTATTTT
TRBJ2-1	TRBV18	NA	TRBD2	CASSPLRSTSGINEQFF	TGTGCCAGCTCACCACTCCGTTCGACTAGCGGGATCAATGAGCAGTTCTTC
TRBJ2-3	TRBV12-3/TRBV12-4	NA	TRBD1	CASSETGGTQYF	TGTGCCAGCAGTGAGACAGGGGGTACGCAGTATTTT
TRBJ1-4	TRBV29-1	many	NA	CSVEDGLATNEKLFF	TGCAGCGTTGAAGACGGGCTTGCAACTAATGAAAAACTGTTTTTT
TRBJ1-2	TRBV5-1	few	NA	CASSLWAGSDGYTF	TGCGCCAGCAGCTTGTGGGCAGGTTCGGATGGCTACACCTTC
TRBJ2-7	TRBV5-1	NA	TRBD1	CASSGGQGGGSHF	TGCGCCAGCAGCGGAGGACAGGGAGGAGGCTCCCACTTC
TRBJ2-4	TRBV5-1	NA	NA	CASSSTVGTLKNIQYF	TGCGCCAGCAGCAGCACAGTGGGGACCCTCAAAAACATTCAGTACTTC
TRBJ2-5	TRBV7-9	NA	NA	CASSASGKAAKETQYF	TGTGCCAGCAGCGCATCCGGTAAGGCCGCGAAAGAGACCCAGTACTTC